One sample yielded the 4 T cell receptor beta chains listed below, sequenced in a study of blood T cells in healthy people across ages (dated by TCRdb to between 2015 and 2017). Receptor amplification or capture employed 5' RACE. The instrument given in TCRdb is Illumina HiSeq 2500. A second roughly 6 to 11 cycle PCR used a sample-barcoded 5' primer and a J-beta primer mix. TCRdb redid the processing of the public reads, applying fastp at Q25 and MiXCR, and retained in-frame beta chains. Identical CDR3 proteins give one entry, which carries the most common genes and DNA. Here the sample has about a million distinct CDR3 sequences; approximately 38% occur a single time. Together, the top ten hold around 13% of the sample. The sequencing sample was made of blood. All receptors come from a man between 18 and 35 years old in good health.

The V and J genes are TRBV4-3 and TRBJ2-1; D is unclear. The CDR3 runs 16 residues. V lost 0 bases to trimming and J lost 6 bases, with 15 bases between them. The germline CDR1 and CDR2 sequences are LGHNA and YSLEER. The CDR3 protein is CASSQDYSSLLNEQFF. The CDR3 coding sequence is TGCGCCAGCAGCCAAGATTATTCGTCCCTACTCAATGAGCAGTTCTTC.

This clonotype was found a few times. The V gene is TRBV12-3 or TRBV12-4, the J gene TRBJ2-1, with 10 positions matching TRBD2. The V gene end was trimmed by 6 bases and the J gene end by 9 bases; junction bases not matched to a gene: 5. This CDR3 contains 13 residues. This CDR3 is CASRSGGATEQFF. CDR3 DNA: TGTGCCAGCAGAAGCGGGGGGGCCACTGAGCAGTTCTTC.

This chain joins TRBV5-1 and TRBJ1-4; no reliable D call. The CDR3 covers 13 residues. The germline gives CDR1 SGHRS, CDR2 YFSETQ. V gave up 1 base and J gave up 4 bases, with 5 bases separating them. This CDR3 reads CASSLSFNEKLFF. In DNA, the CDR3 is TGCGCCAGCAGCTTGAGCTTTAATGAAAAACTGTTTTTT.

This clonotype was seen more than once but under ten times. The chain joins TRBV7-2 to TRBJ1-6; D call uncertain. Trimming removed 0 bases at V and 8 bases at J, with 8 bases between. The CDR3 contains 14 residues. Germline-derived CDR1 and CDR2 are SGHTA and FQGNSA. CDR3 sequence (DNA): TGTGCCAGCAGCTTAGCCACAGTAGATTCACCCCTCCACTTT. It encodes CASSLATVDSPLHF.